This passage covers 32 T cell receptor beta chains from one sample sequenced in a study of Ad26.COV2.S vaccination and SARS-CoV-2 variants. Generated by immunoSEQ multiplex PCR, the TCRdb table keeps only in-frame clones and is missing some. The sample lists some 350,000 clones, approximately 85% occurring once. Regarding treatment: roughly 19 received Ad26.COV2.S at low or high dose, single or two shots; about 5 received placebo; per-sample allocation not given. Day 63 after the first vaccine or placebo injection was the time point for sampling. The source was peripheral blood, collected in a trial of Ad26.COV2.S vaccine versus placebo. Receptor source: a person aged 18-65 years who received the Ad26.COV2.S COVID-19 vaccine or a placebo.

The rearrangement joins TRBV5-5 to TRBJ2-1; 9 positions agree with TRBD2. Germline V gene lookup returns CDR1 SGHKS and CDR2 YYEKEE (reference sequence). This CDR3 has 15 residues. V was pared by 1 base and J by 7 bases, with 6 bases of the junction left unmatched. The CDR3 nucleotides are TGTGCCAGCAGCTTGTTAGCGGGAGCGGAGAATGAGCAGTTCTTC. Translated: CASSLLAGAENEQFF.

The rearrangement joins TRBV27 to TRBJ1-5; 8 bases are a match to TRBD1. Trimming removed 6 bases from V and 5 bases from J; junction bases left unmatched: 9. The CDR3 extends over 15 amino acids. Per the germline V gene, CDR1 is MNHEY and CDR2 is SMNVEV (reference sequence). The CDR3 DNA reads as TGTGCCAGCAGAAGAGACAGGGGCTGGGATCAGCCCCAGCATTTT. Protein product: CASRRDRGWDQPQHF.

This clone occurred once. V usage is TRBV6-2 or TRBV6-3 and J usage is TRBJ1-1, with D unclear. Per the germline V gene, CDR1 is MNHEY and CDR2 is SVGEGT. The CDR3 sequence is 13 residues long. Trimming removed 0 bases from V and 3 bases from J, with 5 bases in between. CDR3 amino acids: CASSYSPYTEAFF. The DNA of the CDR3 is TGTGCCAGCAGTTACTCTCCTTACACTGAAGCTTTCTTT.

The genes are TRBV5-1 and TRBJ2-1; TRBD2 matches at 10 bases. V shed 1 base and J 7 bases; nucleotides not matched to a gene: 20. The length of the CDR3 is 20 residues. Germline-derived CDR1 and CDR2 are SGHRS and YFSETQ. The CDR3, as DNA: TGCGCCAGCAGCTTGCGCCACTTTGAACCTAGCGGGAGTGGGGGGAATGAGCAGTTCTTC. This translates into CASSLRHFEPSGSGGNEQFF. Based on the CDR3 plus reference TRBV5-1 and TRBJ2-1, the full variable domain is KAGVTQTPRYLIKTRGQQVTLSCSPISGHRSVSWYQQTPGQGLQFLFEYFSETQRNKGNFPGRFSGRQFSNSRSEMNVSTLELGDSALYLCASSLRHFEPSGSGGNEQFFGPGTRLTVL.

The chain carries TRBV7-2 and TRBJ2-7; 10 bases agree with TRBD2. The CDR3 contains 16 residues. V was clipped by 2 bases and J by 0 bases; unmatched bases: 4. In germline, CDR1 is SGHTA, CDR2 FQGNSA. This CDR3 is CASSLSSGGISYEQYF. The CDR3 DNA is TGTGCCAGCAGCTTAAGTAGCGGGGGGATCTCCTACGAGCAGTACTTC.

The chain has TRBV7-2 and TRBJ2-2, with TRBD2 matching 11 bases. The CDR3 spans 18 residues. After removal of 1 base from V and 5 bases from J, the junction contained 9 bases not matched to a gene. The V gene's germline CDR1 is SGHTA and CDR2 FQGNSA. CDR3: CASSLGPSSGGYTGELFF. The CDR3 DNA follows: TGTGCCAGCAGCTTAGGACCATCTAGCGGGGGGTATACCGGGGAGCTGTTTTTT.

CDR3 in DNA: TGTGCCAGCAGAAACCCTAGCGGGAGCAACGAGCAGTACTTC. Its translation: CASRNPSGSNEQYF. This chain joins TRBV28 and TRBJ2-7; TRBD2 matches 10 bases. The CDR3 length is 14 residues. Germline CDR1 reads MDHEN; CDR2 reads SYDVKM. J gave up 5 bases and V 6 bases, and 7 bases lay outside the gene matches.

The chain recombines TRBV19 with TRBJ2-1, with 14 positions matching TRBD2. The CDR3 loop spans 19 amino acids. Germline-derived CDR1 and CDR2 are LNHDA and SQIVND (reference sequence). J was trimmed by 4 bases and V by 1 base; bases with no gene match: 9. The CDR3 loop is CASSIASTSGGASYNEQFF. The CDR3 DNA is TGTGCCAGTAGTATAGCCTCGACTAGCGGGGGGGCCTCGTACAATGAGCAGTTCTTC.

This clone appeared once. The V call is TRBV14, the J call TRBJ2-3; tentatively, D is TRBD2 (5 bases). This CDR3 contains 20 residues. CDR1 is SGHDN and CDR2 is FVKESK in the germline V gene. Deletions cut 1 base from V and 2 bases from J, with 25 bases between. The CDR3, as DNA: TGTGCCAGCAGCCAAGGGTGGACGGACCAACTAGTCCCGTTCACAGATACGCAGTATTTT. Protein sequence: CASSQGWTDQLVPFTDTQYF.

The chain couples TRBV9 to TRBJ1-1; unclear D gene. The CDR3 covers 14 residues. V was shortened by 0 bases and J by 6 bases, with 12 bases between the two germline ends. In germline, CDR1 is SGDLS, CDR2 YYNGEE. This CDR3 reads CASSVGPLPPEAFF. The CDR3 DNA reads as TGTGCCAGCAGCGTAGGGCCTCTCCCCCCTGAAGCTTTCTTT. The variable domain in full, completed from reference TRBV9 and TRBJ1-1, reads DSGVTQTPKHLITATGQRVTLRCSPRSGDLSVYWYQQSLDQGLQFLIQYYNGEERAKGNILERFSAQQFPDLHSELNLSSLELGDSALYFCASSVGPLPPEAFFGQGTRLTVV.

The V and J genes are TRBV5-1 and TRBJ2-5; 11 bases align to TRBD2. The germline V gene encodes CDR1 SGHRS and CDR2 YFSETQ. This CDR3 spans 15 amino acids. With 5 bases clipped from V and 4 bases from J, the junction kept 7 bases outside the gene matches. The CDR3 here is CASSSGGAFGETQYF. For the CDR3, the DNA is TGCGCCAGCAGTAGCGGGGGGGCCTTCGGAGAGACCCAGTACTTC.

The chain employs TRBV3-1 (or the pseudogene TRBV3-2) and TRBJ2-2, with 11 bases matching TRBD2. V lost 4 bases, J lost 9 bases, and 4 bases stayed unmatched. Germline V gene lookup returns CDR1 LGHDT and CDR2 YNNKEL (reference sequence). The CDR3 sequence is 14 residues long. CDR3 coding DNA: TGTGCCAGCAGCCGGCCTAGCGGGAGGCGGGAGCTGTTTTTT. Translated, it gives CASSRPSGRRELFF.

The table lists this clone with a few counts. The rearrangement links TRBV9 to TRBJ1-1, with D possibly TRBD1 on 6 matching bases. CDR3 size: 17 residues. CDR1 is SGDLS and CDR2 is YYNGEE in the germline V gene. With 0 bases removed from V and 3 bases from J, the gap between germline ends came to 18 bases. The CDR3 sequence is CASSVGRGTGLDTEAFF. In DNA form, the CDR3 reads TGTGCCAGCAGCGTAGGAAGGGGTACAGGGTTAGACACTGAAGCTTTCTTT.

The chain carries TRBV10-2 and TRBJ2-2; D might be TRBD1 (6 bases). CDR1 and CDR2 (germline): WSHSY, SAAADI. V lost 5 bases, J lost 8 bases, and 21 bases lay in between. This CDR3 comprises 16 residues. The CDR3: CASSPTGQPRSGELFF. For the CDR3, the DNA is TGCGCCAGCAGTCCTACTGGACAGCCGAGATCTGGGGAGCTGTTTTTT.

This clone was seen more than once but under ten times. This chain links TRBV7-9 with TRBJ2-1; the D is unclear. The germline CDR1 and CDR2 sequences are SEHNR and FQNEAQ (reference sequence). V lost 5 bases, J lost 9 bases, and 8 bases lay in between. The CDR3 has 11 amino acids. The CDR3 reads CASSENSEQFF. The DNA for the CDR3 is TGTGCCAGCAGCGAAAATTCTGAGCAGTTCTTC.

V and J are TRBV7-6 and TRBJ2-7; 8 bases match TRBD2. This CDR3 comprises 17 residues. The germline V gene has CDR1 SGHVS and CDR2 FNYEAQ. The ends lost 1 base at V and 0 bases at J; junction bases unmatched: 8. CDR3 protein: CASSLVTSGTSSYEQYF. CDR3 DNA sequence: TGTGCCAGCAGCTTAGTAACTAGCGGCACTTCCTCCTACGAGCAGTACTTC.

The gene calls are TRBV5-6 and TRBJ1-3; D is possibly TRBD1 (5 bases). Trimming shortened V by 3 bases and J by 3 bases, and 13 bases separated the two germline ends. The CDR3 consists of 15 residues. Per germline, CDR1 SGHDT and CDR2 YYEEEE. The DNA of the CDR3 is TGTGCCAGCAGCTCGGGACCGCTCGGTGGAAACACCATATATTTT. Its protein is CASSSGPLGGNTIYF.

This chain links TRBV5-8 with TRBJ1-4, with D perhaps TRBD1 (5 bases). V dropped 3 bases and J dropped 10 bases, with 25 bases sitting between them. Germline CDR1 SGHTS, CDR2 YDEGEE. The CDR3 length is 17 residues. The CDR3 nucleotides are TGTGCCAGCAGCTCCGAAAGGTTCATTGGGGCTGAGGGAAAACTGTTTTTT. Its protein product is CASSSERFIGAEGKLFF. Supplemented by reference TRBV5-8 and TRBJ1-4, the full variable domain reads EAGVTQSPTHLIKTRGQQATLRCSPISGHTSVYWYQQALGLGLQFLLWYDEGEERNRGNFPPRFSGRQFPNYSSELNVNALELEDSALYLCASSSERFIGAEGKLFFGSGTQLSVL.

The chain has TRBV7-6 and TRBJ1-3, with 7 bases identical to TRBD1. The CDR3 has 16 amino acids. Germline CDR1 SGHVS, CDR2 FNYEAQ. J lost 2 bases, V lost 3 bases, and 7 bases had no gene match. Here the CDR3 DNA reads TGTGCCAGCAGCTTGGTTCTACAGGGGACTGGAAACACCATATATTTT. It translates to CASSLVLQGTGNTIYF.

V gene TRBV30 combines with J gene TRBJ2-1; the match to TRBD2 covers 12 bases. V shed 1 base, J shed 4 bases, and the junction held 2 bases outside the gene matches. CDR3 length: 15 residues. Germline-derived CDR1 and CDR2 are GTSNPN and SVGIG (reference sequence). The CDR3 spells CAWSETSGRYNEQFF. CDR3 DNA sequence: TGTGCCTGGAGTGAGACTAGCGGGAGATACAATGAGCAGTTCTTC.

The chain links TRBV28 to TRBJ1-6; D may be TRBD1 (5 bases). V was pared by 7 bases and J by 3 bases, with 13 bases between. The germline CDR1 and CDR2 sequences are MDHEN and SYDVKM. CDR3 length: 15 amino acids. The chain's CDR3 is CASKAGSVYNSPLHF. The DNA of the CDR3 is TGTGCCAGCAAAGCAGGGTCGGTCTATAATTCACCCCTCCACTTT. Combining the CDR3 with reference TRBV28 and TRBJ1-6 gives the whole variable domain DVKVTQSSRYLVKRTGEKVFLECVQDMDHENMFWYRQDPGLGLRLIYFSYDVKMKEKGDIPEGYSVSREKKERFSLILESASTNQTSMYLCASKAGSVYNSPLHFGNGTRLTVT.

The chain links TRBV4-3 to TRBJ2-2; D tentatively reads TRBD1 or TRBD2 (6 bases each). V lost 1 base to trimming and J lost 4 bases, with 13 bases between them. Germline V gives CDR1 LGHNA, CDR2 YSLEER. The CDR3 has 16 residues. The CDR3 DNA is TGCGCCAGCAGCCAAGTCGGGGGCGCAGCCACCGGGGAGCTGTTTTTT. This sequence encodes CASSQVGGAATGELFF.

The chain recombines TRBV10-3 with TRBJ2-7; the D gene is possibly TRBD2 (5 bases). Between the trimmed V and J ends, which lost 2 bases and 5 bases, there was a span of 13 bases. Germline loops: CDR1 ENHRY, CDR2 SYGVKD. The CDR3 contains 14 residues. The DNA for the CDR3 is TGTGCCATCAGTGAGGTGAGGGTTAGCAACGAGCAGTACTTC. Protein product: CAISEVRVSNEQYF.

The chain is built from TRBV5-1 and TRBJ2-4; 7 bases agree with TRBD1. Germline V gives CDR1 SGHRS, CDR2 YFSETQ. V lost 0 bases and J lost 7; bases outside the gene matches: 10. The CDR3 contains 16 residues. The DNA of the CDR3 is TGCGCCAGCAGCTTGGAGGGGGCAGGGGGAGTTAACATTCAGTACTTC. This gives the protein CASSLEGAGGVNIQYF.

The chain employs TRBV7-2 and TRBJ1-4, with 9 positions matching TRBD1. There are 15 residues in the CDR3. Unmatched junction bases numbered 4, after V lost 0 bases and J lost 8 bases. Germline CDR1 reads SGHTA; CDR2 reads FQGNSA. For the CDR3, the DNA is TGTGCCAGCAGCTTAGCGGGACAGGGTGGCGAAAAACTGTTTTTT. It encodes CASSLAGQGGEKLFF.

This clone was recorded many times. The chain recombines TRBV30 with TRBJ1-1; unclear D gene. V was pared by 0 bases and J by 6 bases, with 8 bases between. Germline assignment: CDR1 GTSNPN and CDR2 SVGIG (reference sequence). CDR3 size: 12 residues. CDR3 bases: TGTGCCTGGAGTGTACTGGGTTCTGAAGCTTTCTTT. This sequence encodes CAWSVLGSEAFF.

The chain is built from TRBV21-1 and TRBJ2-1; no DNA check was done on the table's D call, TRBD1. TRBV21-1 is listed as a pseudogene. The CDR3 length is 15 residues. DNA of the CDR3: TGTGCCAGCAGCAACCAGGGGCGTAAATCGAATGAGCAGTTCTTC. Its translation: CASSNQGRKSNEQFF.

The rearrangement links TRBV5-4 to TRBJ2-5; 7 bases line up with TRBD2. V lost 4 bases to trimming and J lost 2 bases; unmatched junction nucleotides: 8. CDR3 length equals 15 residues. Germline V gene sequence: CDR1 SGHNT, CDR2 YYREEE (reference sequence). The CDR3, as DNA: TGTGCCAGCAGCGAAGGGAGGGCAGGACAAGAGACCCAGTACTTC. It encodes CASSEGRAGQETQYF. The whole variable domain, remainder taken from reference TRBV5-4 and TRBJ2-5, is ETGVTQSPTHLIKTRGQQVTLRCSSQSGHNTVSWYQQALGQGPQFIFQYYREEENGRGNFPPRFSGLQFPNYSSELNVNALELDDSALYLCASSEGRAGQETQYFGPGTRLLVL.

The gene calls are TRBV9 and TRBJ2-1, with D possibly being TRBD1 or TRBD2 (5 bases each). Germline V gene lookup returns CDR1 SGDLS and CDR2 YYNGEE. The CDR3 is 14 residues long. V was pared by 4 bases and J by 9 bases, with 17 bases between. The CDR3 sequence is CASSSQGADGEQFF. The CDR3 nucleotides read TGTGCCAGCAGCTCCCAGGGAGCCGACGGTGAGCAGTTCTTC.

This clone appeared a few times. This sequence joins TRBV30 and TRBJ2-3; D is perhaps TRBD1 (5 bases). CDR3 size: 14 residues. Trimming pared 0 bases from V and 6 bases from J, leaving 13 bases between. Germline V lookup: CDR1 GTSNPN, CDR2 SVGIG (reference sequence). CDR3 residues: CAWSVRKGSDTQYF. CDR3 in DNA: TGTGCCTGGAGTGTCAGGAAGGGGTCGGATACGCAGTATTTT. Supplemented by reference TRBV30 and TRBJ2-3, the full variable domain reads SQTIHQWPATLVQPVGSPLSLECTVEGTSNPNLYWYRQAAGRGLQLLFYSVGIGQISSEVPQNLSASRPQDRQFILSSKKLLLSDSGFYLCAWSVRKGSDTQYFGPGTRLTVL.

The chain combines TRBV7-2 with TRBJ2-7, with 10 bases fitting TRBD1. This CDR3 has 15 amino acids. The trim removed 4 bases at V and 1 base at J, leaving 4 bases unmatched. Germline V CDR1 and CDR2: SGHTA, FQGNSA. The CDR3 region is CASSWTGGPSYEQYF. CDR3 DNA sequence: TGTGCCAGCAGCTGGACAGGGGGGCCTTCCTACGAGCAGTACTTC.

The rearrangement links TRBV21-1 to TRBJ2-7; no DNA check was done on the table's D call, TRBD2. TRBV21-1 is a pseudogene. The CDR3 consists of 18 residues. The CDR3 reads CASSKWRGTSGKPYEQYF. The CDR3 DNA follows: TGTGCCAGCAGCAAATGGAGGGGGACTAGCGGGAAACCCTACGAGCAGTACTTC.